This TCR beta chain was found in a study of cytomegalovirus exposure and HLA in healthy donors. The CDR3 has 13 amino acids. Between the trimmed V and J ends, which lost 5 bases and 5 bases, there was a span of 12 bases. CDR1 is SEHNR and CDR2 is FQNEAQ in the germline V gene (reference sequence). The PCR made use of 60 Vbeta and 13 Jbeta primers. Assay: immunoSEQ multiplex PCR; the TCRdb copy retains only in-frame clones and omits some. The sample lists roughly 100,000 clones, about two thirds seen once, with about 6.3% in the top ten. The sample was PBMCs. The chain carries TRBV7-9 and TRBJ1-1; D gene uncertain. The receptor was derived from a boy younger than 18 in good health and CMV-seropositive. The chain's CDR3 is CASSLSRDTEAFF. The CDR3 region has the DNA TGTGCCAGCAGCCTTTCCCGGGATACTGAAGCTTTCTTT.